The source of this T cell receptor (beta chain) is a study of cytomegalovirus exposure and HLA in healthy donors. Overall study results and limits: The study recorded 150 to 200 TCR beta chains that were cytomegalovirus-associated. Most TCR sequences were uncommon, yet certain public TCRs appeared in many donors.

Germline CDR1 SNHLY, CDR2 FYNNEI. This CDR3 is built from 14 residues. Trimming took 3 bases from V and 3 from J, leaving 12 bases between them. Produced via immunoSEQ multiplex PCR; TCRdb's table is partial and in-frame only. The sample carries about 200,000 clones, approximately 86% recorded once. For this clone: Its antigen is currently unknown.

J is TRBJ2-7 and V is TRBV2; possibly TRBD1 for D (5 bases). Source material: PBMCs. The TCR sequence derives from a woman between 18 and 30 years old in good health and CMV-seronegative. DNA of the CDR3: TGTGCCAGCAGTGACTTGGACACCAACTACGAGCAGTACTTC. Translated: CASSDLDTNYEQYF.